This T cell receptor beta chain was identified in a study of siplizumab effects on memory and regulatory T cells. Trimming at V came to 4 bases and at J to 2 bases, leaving 5 bases not matched to a gene. The CDR3 runs to 16 residues. CDR1 and CDR2 from the germline V gene are MDHEN and SYDVKM. Study-level results: Tregs that proliferated in siplizumab cultures did not have their suppressive function confirmed.

Each sample contributed about 10^5 TCR templates to the assay. The protocol was immunoSEQ multiplex PCR, while the TCRdb copy is restricted to in-frame clones and leaves out a portion. In the table there are around 87,000 clones, 75% to 90% of which are singletons. For this clone: Its target is unknown.

This sequence was found in a human donor in good health. Sequencing input: CD4+ T cells sorted from blood. V usage is TRBV28 and J usage is TRBJ2-3; 11 nucleotides line up with TRBD2. CDR3 nucleotide sequence: TGTGCCAGCAGTTCCCCGGGACTAGCGGACACAGATACGCAGTATTTT. Residues: CASSSPGLADTDTQYF.